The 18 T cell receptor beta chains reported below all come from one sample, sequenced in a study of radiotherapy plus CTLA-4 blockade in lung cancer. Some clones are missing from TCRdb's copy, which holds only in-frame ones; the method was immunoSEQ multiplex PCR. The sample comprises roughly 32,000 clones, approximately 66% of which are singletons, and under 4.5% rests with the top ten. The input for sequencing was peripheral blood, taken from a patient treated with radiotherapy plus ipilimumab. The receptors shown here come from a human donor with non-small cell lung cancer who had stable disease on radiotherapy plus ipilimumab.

In DNA form, the CDR3 reads TGTGCCAGCAGCTTTTCTACAGATACGCAGTATTTT. Protein product: CASSFSTDTQYF. The rearrangement joins TRBV11-2 to TRBJ2-3; D unclear. The CDR3 spans 12 residues. The germline CDR1 and CDR2 sequences are SGHAT and FQNNGV. Trimming pared 3 bases from V and 3 bases from J, leaving 4 bases between.

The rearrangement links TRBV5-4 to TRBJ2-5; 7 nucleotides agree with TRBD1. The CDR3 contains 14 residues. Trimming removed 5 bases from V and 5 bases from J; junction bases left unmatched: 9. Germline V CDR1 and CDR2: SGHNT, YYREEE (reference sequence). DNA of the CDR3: TGTGCCAGCAGTTTTAGACAGGGATACGAGACCCAGTACTTC. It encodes CASSFRQGYETQYF.

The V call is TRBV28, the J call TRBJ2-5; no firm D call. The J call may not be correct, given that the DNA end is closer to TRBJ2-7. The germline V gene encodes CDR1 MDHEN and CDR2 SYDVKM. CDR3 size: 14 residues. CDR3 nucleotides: TGTGCCAGCAGTCCCAAACTTGGACCCTACGAGCAGTACTTC. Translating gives CASSPKLGPYEQYF.

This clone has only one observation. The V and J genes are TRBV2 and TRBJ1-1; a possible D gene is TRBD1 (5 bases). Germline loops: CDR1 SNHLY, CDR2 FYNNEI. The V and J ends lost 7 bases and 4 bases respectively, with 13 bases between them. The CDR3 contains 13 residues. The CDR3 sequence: CASIRAEGTEAFF. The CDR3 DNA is TGTGCCAGCATCAGGGCTGAAGGCACTGAAGCTTTCTTT.

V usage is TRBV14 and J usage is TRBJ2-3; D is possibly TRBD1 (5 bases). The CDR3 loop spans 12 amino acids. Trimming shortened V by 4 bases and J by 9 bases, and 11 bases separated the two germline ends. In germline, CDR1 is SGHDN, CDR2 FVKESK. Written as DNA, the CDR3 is TGTGCCAGCAGCCGACAGTTCGAGACGCAGTATTTT. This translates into CASSRQFETQYF.

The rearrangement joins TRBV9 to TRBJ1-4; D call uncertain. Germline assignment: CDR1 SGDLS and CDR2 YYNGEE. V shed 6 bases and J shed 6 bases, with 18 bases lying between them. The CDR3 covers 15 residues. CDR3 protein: CASTYPVKLDEKLFF. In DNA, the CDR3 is TGTGCCAGCACCTACCCCGTGAAACTAGATGAAAAACTGTTTTTT.

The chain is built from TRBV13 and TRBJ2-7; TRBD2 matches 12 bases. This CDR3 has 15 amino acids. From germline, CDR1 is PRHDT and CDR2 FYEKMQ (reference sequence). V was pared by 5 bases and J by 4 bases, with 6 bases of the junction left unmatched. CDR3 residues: CASSDRLAGVYEQYF. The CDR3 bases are TGTGCCAGCAGCGACCGACTAGCGGGAGTTTACGAGCAGTACTTC.

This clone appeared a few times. This CDR3 reads CATLRGGGGINEQFF. The DNA for the CDR3 is TGTGCCACATTACGGGGAGGGGGCGGGATAAATGAGCAGTTCTTC. The rearrangement links TRBV27 to TRBJ2-1; either TRBD1 or TRBD2 may supply D (7 bases each). The CDR3 runs to 15 residues. Germline-derived CDR1 and CDR2 are MNHEY and SMNVEV (reference sequence). Trimming removed 10 bases from V and 7 bases from J, with 23 bases in between.

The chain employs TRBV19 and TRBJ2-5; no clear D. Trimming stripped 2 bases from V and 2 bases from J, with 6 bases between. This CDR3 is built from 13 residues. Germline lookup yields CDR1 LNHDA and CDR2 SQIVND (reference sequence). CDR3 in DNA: TGTGCCAGTAGTATAAGTCTGCAAGAGACCCAGTACTTC. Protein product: CASSISLQETQYF.

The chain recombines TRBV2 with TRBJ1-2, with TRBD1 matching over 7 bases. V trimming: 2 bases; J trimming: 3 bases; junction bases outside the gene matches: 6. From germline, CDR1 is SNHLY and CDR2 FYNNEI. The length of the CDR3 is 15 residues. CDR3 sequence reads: CASSEYSTGDYGYTF. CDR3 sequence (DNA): TGTGCCAGCAGTGAATACTCAACAGGGGACTATGGCTACACCTTC.

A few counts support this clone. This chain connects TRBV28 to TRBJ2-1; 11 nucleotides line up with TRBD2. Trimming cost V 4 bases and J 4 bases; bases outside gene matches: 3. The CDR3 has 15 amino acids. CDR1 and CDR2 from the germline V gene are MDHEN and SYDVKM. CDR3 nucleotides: TGTGCCAGCAGTTGGACTAGCGGGTTTTACAATGAGCAGTTCTTC. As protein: CASSWTSGFYNEQFF.

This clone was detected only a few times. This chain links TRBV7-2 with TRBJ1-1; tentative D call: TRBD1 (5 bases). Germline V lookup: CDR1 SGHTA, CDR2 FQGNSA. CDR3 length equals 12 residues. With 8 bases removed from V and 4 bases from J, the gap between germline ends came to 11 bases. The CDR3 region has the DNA TGTGCCAGCGGATCGGGGGGCACTGAAGCTTTCTTT. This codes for CASGSGGTEAFF. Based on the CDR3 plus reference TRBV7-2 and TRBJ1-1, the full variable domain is GAGVSQSPSNKVTEKGKDVELRCDPISGHTALYWYRQSLGQGLEFLIYFQGNSAPDKSGLPSDRFSAERTGGSVSTLTIQRTQQEDSAVYLCASGSGGTEAFFGQGTRLTVV.

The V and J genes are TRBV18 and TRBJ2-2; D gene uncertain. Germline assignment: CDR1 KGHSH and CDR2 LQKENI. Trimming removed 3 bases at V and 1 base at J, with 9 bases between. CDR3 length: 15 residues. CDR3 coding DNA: TGTGCCAGCTCACCCAGAAAATTGAACACCGGGGAGCTGTTTTTT. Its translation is CASSPRKLNTGELFF.

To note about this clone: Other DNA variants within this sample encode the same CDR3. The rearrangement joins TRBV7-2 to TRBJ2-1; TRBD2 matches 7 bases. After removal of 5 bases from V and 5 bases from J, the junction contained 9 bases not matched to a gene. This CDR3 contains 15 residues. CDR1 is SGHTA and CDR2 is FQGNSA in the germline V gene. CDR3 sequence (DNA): TGTGCCAGCAGCCTCGCGGGGCTAGCGGACAATGAGCAGTTCTTC. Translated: CASSLAGLADNEQFF.

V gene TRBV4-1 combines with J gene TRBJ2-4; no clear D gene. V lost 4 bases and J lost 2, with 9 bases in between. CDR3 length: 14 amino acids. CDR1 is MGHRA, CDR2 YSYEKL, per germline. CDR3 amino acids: CASSREVSKNIQYF. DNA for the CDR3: TGCGCCAGCAGCCGAGAAGTTTCCAAAAACATTCAGTACTTC.

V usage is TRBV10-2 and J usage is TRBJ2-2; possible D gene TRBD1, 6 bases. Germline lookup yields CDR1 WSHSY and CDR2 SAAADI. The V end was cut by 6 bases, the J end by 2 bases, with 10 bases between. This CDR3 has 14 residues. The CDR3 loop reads CASRVGQNTGELFF. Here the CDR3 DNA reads TGCGCCAGCAGGGTGGGACAAAACACCGGGGAGCTGTTTTTT.

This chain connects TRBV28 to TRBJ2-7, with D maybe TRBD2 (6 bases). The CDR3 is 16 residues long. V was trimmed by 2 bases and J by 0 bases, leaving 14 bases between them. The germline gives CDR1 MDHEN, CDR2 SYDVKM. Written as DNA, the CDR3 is TGTGCCAGCAGTTTACCCGGAAGCGGGCGCTCCTACGAGCAGTACTTC. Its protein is CASSLPGSGRSYEQYF.

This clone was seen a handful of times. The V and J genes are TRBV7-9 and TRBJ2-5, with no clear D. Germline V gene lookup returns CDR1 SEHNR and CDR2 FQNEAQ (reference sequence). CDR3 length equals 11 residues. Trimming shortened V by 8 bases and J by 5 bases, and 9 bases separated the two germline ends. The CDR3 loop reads CASGLGETQYF. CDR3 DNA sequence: TGTGCCAGCGGCCTCGGGGAGACCCAGTACTTC.